Sequencing of this T cell receptor (beta chain) was carried out in a study of blood T cell repertoires in COVID-19 (dated by TCRdb to 2019 to 2021). Regarding the complete study: Collaborator samples came from the United States, Italy and Spain and covered acute and convalescent phases of COVID-19. A freely available public database, intended as a resource for researchers studying the immune response to SARS-CoV-2, is where the repertoires were released. The material from the prospective study consisted of cDNA or gDNA derived from T cells, B-cell-depleted T cells, or PBMCs. The dataset comprised deeply sampled blood TCRbeta repertoires from subjects exposed to, actively infected with, or recovered from COVID-19. Where available, HLA class I and class II types were obtained from metadata supplied by the sample provider rather than from assay-based typing. Samples came from the ongoing ImmuneRACE study (first 160 participants) plus 1,254 subjects from 6 global collaborators. A de-identified subject ID, COVID-19 status, age in years and sex were almost always included in the sample metadata.

Reading the germline V gene (reference sequence) gives CDR1 WNHNN and CDR2 SYGVQD. The CDR3 numbers 17 residues from cysteine through phenylalanine. The CDR3 DNA has 51 bases and is translated from base 1. Trimming accounts for 4 bases at V and 5 bases at J, while the number of junction bases matched to no gene is 14. The immunoSEQ Assay, a bias-controlled multiplex PCR, was used to amplify TCRbeta CDR3 regions from genomic DNA. Per the authors' processing: Nucleated cell counts per sample were estimated from amplification of reference gene primers within the assay. Sequence reads were collapsed and filtered to measure the absolute abundance of every unique TCRbeta CDR3 rearrangement. For each sample, productive Simpson clonality was calculated by taking the square root of Simpson's diversity index across productive rearrangements. Imported from immuneACCESS, the table was reduced by TCRdb to in-frame sequences with V and J called. These copies leave out some clones; in studies compared against another copy, an unresolved V gene accounts for under half, and the cause of the remainder is not known. The V and J calls and the clone size are those of that table, but D and trimming were determined from the DNA. The sample table records under 100,000 clones; around 80% of these occur just once. Jointly, the top ten make up about 11% of the sample.

Beyond this particular receptor, the publication reports: The quantity of clinical and demographic metadata differed by source and by participant and was supplied without curation.

Whole blood was collected in K2EDTA tubes by collaborating institutions according to the institutions' own protocols. For TCRbeta analysis, collaborator samples were shipped as frozen whole blood, as isolated PBMCs, or as DNA extracted from either sample type. About this clone: Its binding antigen is unknown. Within one base of it there is no much larger clone, and no base qualities were kept.

Sequencing was carried out using peripheral blood. The chain uses TRBV10-1 and TRBJ2-5, with TRBD2 matching 9 junction bases. The TCR comes from a woman in her thirties or forties with active or convalescent COVID-19. The DNA sequence is TGCGCCAGCAGTGCCGGAATTAGCGGGAGAGGGGACGAGACCCAGTACTTC. It is translated as CASSAGISGRGDETQYF.